A single sample gave rise to the 10 T cell receptor beta chains below, sequenced in a study of graft-versus-host responses after intestinal transplantation. Sequencing was performed with immunoSEQ multiplex PCR; in TCRdb, only in-frame clones are kept and a portion is missing. The sample consists of approximately 130,000 clones, about 92% of them appearing once. These receptors have no identified antigens. The sample consisted of unstimulated CD4+ T cells sorted from spleen or lymph node cells, taken before intestinal transplant. The origin of the receptors is a human donor who received an intestinal transplant.

V is TRBV5-6 and J is TRBJ2-3; D gene ambiguous. V shed 4 bases and J shed 0 bases, with 6 bases lying between them. The length of the CDR3 is 13 residues. Germline assignment: CDR1 SGHDT and CDR2 YYEEEE. CDR3 in amino acids: CASSQPSTDTQYF. The CDR3 DNA sequence: TGTGCCAGCAGCCAGCCTAGCACAGATACGCAGTATTTT.

This chain connects TRBV18 to TRBJ1-2, with 8 bases aligning to TRBD1. Germline CDR1 reads KGHSH; CDR2 reads LQKENI. The CDR3 consists of 13 residues. Trimming took 4 bases from V and 5 from J; bases not matched to a gene: 3. The CDR3 bases are TGTGCCAGCTCACAGGGACAGGATTATGGCTACACCTTC. Encoded protein: CASSQGQDYGYTF. Filled out from reference TRBV18 and TRBJ1-2, the complete variable domain reads NAGVMQNPRHLVRRRGQEARLRCSPMKGHSHVYWYRQLPEEGLKFMVYLQKENIIDESGMPKERFSAEFPKEGPSILRIQQVVRGDSAAYFCASSQGQDYGYTFGSGTRLTVV.

This chain uses TRBV7-7 with TRBJ2-1; D might be TRBD2 (5 bases). The CDR3 covers 13 residues. Germline V gene data show CDR1 as SSHAT and CDR2 as FNYEAQ (reference sequence). V shed 6 bases and J shed 6 bases, with 12 bases lying between them. The CDR3 sequence is CASSLAGSNEQFF. CDR3 sequence (DNA): TGTGCCAGCAGTTTGGCGGGCTCCAATGAGCAGTTCTTC.

The CDR3 sequence: CASSLLRPGELFF. CDR3 nucleotides: TGTGCCAGCAGCTTACTTCGCCCCGGGGAGCTGTTTTTT. The V call is TRBV11-3, the J call TRBJ2-2, with D unclear. Trimming removed 2 bases at V and 6 bases at J, with 7 bases between. Germline V gives CDR1 SGHNT, CDR2 YENEEA. The CDR3 runs to 13 residues.

The gene calls are TRBV6-1 and TRBJ2-1, with 9 bases that match TRBD1. The CDR3 runs 15 residues. The germline V gene encodes CDR1 MNHNS and CDR2 SASEGT. Unmatched junction bases numbered 7, after V lost 6 bases and J lost 4 bases. CDR3 bases: TGTGCCAGCAGCCCGACAGGGGGAAATTACAATGAGCAGTTCTTC. It specifies CASSPTGGNYNEQFF.

V is TRBV5-4 and J is TRBJ2-3, with TRBD2 matching 9 bases. This CDR3 comprises 16 residues. Germline assignment: CDR1 SGHNT and CDR2 YYREEE (reference sequence). J lost 4 bases, V lost 2 bases, and 8 bases had no gene match. The CDR3 spells CASSFRASGDSDTQYF. In nucleotides, the CDR3 is TGTGCCAGCAGCTTTAGGGCTAGCGGGGACTCAGATACGCAGTATTTT.

Points on this clone: The sample has other DNA sequences that encode this CDR3 too. The chain uses TRBV9 and TRBJ1-3, with 9 bases lining up with TRBD1. Germline V CDR1 and CDR2: SGDLS, YYNGEE. Unmatched junction bases numbered 11, after V lost 4 bases and J lost 3 bases. CDR3 length equals 17 residues. The CDR3 nucleotides are TGTGCCAGCAGCTCCAGAGACAGGGGGTATTTTGGAAACACCATATATTTT. Protein: CASSSRDRGYFGNTIYF.

V usage is TRBV9 and J usage is TRBJ1-6, with 7 bases that match TRBD1. The CDR3 length is 14 residues. Germline CDR1 is SGDLS and CDR2 is YYNGEE. Trimming took 0 bases from V and 6 from J; bases not matched to a gene: 0. CDR3 nucleotide sequence: TGTGCCAGCAGCGTAGGACAGGGTAATTCACCCCTCCACTTT. Translated: CASSVGQGNSPLHF. The full variable domain, rest sourced from reference TRBV9 and TRBJ1-6, is DSGVTQTPKHLITATGQRVTLRCSPRSGDLSVYWYQQSLDQGLQFLIQYYNGEERAKGNILERFSAQQFPDLHSELNLSSLELGDSALYFCASSVGQGNSPLHFGNGTRLTVT.

This chain links TRBV5-4 with TRBJ2-5; possibly TRBD2 for D (7 bases). Germline V gene lookup returns CDR1 SGHNT and CDR2 YYREEE (reference sequence). The germline V and J ends were trimmed by 4 bases and 4 bases, with 17 bases remaining between them. The CDR3 has 15 amino acids. CDR3 sequence: CASSGGANPPETQYF. The CDR3 nucleotides read TGTGCCAGCAGCGGGGGGGCCAACCCCCCAGAGACCCAGTACTTC.

V is TRBV18 and J is TRBJ2-2; possible D gene TRBD1, 6 bases. The germline CDR1 and CDR2 sequences are KGHSH and LQKENI. The V end was cut by 5 bases, the J end by 6 bases, with 10 bases between. The CDR3 extends over 13 amino acids. The CDR3: CASSIQGSGELFF. DNA for the CDR3: TGTGCCAGCTCAATACAGGGCTCCGGGGAGCTGTTTTTT.